Listed here is a single T cell receptor beta chain. The antigen it recognizes is unknown. It has no much larger one-base neighbor in the sample; base qualities were not kept. The library was prepared using the immunoSEQ multiplex PCR assay. TCRdb mirrors the immuneACCESS table, restricted to in-frame sequences. Some clones are absent from its copies; in checked studies, under half trace to an unresolved V gene, and the reason for the others is unknown. Across this sample there are tens of thousands of clones, with 91% seen only once. 0.47% of the sample rests with the top ten. These data belong to a study of T cell changes during pregnancy in multiple sclerosis (dated by TCRdb to 2018 to 2020). The study in broad terms: In women with multiple sclerosis, the researchers looked at how the T cell repertoire shifted as pregnancy progressed.

The specimen comprised CD4+ T cells from peripheral blood mononuclear cells, sampled in the second trimester of pregnancy. The clonotype comes from a female donor in good health, enrolled as a control in a pregnancy study.

The nucleotide sequence is TGTGCCAGCAATCTGCGGGACAGGGGAGAATCACCCCTCCACTTT. This is translated as CASNLRDRGESPLHF. The rearranged chain carries TRBV5-4 and TRBJ1-6, with TRBD1 matching 10 junction bases. Including the terminal cysteine and phenylalanine, the CDR3 comprises 15 residues. CDR3 DNA only is kept here, 45 bases in frame from base 1. The V end gives up 6 bases and the J end 10 bases, leaving 10 bases in the junction not matched to a gene. The germline V gene encodes CDR1 SGHNT and CDR2 YYREEE (reference sequence).